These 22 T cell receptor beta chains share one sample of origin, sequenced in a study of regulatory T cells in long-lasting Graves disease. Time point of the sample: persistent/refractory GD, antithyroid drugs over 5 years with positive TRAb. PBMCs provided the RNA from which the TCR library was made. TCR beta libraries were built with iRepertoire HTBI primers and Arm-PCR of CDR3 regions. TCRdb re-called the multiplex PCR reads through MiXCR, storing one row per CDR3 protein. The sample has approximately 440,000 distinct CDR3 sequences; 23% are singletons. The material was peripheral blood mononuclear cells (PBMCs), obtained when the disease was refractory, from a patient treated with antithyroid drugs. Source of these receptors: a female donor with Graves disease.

The CDR3 sequence: CSALGSERKSSYNEQFF. For the CDR3, the DNA is TGCAGTGCCTTAGGTAGCGAGAGGAAAAGCTCCTACAATGAGCAGTTCTTC. The chain has TRBV20-1 and TRBJ2-1, with D possibly matching TRBD2 (5 bases). CDR1 DFQATT and CDR2 SNEGSKA come from the germline V gene (reference sequence). V lost 6 bases and J 0 bases, leaving 21 bases between the germline ends. This CDR3 is built from 17 residues.

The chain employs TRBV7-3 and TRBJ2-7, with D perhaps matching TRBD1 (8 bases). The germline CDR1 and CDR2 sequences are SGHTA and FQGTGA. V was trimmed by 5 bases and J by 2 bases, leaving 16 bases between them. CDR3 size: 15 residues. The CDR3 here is CASSAQGGPTYEQYF. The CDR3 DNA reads TGTGCCAGCAGCGCACAGGGGGGGCCTACCTACGAGCAGTACTTC.

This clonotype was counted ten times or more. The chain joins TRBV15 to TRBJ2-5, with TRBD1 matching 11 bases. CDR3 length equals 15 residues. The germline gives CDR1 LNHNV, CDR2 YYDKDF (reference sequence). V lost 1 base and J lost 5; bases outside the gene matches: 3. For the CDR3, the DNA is TGTGCCACCAGCAGAGCCGGGACAGGGGGGGAGACCCAGTACTTC. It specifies CATSRAGTGGETQYF. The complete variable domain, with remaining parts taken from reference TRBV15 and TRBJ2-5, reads DAMVIQNPRYQVTQFGKPVTLSCSQTLNHNVMYWYQQKSSQAPKLLFHYYDKDFNNEADTPDNFQSRRPNTSFCFLDIRSPGLGDTAMYLCATSRAGTGGETQYFGPGTRLLVL.

CDR3 in amino acids: CASSSRGRVYTGELFF. DNA of the CDR3: TGTGCCAGCAGTTCCCGGGGCAGGGTGTACACCGGGGAGCTGTTTTTT. This chain connects TRBV27 to TRBJ2-2; the D call may be TRBD1 or TRBD2 (5 bases each). The CDR3 extends over 16 amino acids. Between the trimmed V and J ends, which lost 4 bases and 3 bases, there was a span of 15 bases. The germline V gene encodes CDR1 MNHEY and CDR2 SMNVEV (reference sequence).

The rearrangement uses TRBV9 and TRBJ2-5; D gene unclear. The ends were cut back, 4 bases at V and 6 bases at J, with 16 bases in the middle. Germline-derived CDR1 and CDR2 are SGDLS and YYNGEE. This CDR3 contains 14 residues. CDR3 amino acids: CASSPFESRQTQYF. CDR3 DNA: TGTGCCAGCAGCCCCTTCGAGAGTAGGCAGACCCAGTACTTC.

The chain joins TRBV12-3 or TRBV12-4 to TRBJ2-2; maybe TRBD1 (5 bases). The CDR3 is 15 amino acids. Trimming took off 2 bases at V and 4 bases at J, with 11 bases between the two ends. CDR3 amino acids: CASSLSQGITGELFF. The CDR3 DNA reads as TGTGCCAGCAGTTTATCCCAGGGAATCACCGGGGAGCTGTTTTTT.

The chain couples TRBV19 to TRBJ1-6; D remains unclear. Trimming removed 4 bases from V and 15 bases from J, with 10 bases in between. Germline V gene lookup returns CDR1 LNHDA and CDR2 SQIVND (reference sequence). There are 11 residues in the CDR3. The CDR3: CASSNRELLHF. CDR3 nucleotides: TGTGCCAGTAGTAACCGGGAGCTCCTCCACTTT.

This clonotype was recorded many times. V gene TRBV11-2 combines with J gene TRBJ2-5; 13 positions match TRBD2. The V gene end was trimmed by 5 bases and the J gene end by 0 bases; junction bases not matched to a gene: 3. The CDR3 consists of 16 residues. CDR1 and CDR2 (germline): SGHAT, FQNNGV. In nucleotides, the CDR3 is TGTGCCAGCAGCCTGGGACTAGCGGGATACCAAGAGACCCAGTACTTC. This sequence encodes CASSLGLAGYQETQYF.

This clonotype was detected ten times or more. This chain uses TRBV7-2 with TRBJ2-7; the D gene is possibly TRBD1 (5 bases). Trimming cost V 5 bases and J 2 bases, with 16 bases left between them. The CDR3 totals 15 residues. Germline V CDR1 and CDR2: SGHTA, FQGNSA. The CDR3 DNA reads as TGTGCCAGCAGCCGCATACCAGGGTTGACCTACGAGCAGTACTTC. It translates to CASSRIPGLTYEQYF.

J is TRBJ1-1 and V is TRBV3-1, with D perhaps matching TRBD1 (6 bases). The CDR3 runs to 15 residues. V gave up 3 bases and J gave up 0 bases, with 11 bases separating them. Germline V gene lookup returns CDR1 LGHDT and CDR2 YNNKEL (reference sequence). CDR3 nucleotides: TGTGCCAGCAGCCAGGAAGGACAGATGAACACTGAAGCTTTCTTT. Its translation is CASSQEGQMNTEAFF.

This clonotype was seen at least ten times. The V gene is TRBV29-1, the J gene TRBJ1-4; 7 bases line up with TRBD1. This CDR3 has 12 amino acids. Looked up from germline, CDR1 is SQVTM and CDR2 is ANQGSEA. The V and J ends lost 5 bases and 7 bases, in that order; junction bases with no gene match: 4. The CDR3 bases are TGCAGCGTTTCAGGGGGGAGTGAAAAACTGTTTTTT. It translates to CSVSGGSEKLFF.

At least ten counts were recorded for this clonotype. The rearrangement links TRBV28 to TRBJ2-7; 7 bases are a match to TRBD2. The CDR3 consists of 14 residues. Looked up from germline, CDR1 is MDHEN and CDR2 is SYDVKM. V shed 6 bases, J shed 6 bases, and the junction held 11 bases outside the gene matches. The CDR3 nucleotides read TGTGCCAGCAGCGCAGGGCCTAGCGGTCCCGAGCAGTACTTC. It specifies CASSAGPSGPEQYF. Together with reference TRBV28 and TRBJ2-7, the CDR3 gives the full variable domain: DVKVTQSSRYLVKRTGEKVFLECVQDMDHENMFWYRQDPGLGLRLIYFSYDVKMKEKGDIPEGYSVSREKKERFSLILESASTNQTSMYLCASSAGPSGPEQYFGPGTRLTVT.

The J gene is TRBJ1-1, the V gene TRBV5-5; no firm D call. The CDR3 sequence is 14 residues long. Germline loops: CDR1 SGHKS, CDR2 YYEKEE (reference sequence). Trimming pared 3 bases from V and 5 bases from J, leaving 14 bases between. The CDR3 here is CASSSGFLGTEAFF. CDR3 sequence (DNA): TGTGCCAGCAGCTCCGGGTTCCTTGGGACTGAAGCTTTCTTT.

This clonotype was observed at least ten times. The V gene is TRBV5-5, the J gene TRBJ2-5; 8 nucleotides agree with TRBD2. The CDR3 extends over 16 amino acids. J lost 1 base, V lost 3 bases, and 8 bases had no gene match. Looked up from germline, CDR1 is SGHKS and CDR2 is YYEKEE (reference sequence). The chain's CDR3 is CASSSPGAGAQETQYF. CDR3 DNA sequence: TGTGCCAGCAGCTCTCCGGGAGCGGGAGCCCAAGAGACCCAGTACTTC.

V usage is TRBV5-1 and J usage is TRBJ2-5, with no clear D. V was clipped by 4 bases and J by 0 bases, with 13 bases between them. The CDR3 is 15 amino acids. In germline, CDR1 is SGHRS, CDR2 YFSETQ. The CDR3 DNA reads TGCGCCAGCAGCCTTAGTAACTGGTACCAAGAGACCCAGTACTTC. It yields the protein CASSLSNWYQETQYF.

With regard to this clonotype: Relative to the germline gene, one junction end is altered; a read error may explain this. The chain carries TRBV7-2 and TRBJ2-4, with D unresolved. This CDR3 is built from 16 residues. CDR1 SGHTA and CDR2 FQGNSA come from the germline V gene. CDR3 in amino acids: CASSSTPRLAKSIQYF. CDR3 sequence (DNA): TGTGCCAGCAGCTCTACCCCCCGGTTAGCCAAAAGCATTCAGTACTTC.

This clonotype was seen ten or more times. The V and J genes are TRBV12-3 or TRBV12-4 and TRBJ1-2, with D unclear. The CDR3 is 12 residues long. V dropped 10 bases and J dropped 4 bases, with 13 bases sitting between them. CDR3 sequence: CATNGRSYGYTF. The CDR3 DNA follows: TGTGCCACCAATGGCAGGAGCTATGGCTACACCTTC.

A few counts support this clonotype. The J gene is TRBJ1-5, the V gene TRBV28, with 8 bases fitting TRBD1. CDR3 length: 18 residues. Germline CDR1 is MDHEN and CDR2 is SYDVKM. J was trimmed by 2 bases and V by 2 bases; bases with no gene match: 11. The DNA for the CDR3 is TGTGCCAGCAGTTTAGGGACAGGCCCTCGATTCGGCAATCAGCCCCAGCATTTT. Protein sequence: CASSLGTGPRFGNQPQHF.

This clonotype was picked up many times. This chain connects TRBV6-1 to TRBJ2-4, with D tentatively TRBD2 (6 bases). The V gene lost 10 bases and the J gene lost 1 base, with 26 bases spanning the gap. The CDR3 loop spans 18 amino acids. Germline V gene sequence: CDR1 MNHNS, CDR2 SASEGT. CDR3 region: CATSLRLAGRGAKNIQYF. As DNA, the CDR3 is TGTGCCACATCCCTCCGGCTGGCGGGGCGTGGGGCCAAAAACATTCAGTACTTC.

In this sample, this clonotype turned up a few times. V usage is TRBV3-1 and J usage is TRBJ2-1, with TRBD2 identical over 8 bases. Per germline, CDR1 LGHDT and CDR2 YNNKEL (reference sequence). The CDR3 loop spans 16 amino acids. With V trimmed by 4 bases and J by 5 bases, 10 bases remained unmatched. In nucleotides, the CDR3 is TGTGCCAGCAGCCGACCTACTAGCGGTGCCCACAATGAGCAGTTCTTC. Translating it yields CASSRPTSGAHNEQFF.

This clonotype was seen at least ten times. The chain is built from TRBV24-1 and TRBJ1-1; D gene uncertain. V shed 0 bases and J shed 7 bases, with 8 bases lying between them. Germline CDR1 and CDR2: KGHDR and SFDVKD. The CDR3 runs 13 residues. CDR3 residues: CATSDLTTGEAFF. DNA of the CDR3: TGTGCCACCAGTGATTTGACGACTGGTGAAGCTTTCTTT.

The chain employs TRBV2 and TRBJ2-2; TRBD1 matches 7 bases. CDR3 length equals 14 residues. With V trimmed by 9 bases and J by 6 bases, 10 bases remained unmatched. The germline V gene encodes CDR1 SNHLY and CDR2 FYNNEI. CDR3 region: CASEGAQRAGELFF. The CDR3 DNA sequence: TGTGCCAGTGAGGGGGCCCAGCGCGCCGGGGAGCTGTTTTTT.